This entry lists 24 T cell receptor beta chains sequenced from one sample in a study of identical twins. TCRdb independently ran MiXCR on the 5' RACE reads; one entry per CDR3 protein. The sample contains a few hundred thousand distinct CDR3 sequences, over 8.5% of which appear only once. The sample was also reused in another study, on yellow fever vaccine responses in identical twins.

The sequenced sample consisted of PBMCs. Receptors were obtained from a woman aged 18 to 35 in good health.

The chain employs TRBV20-1 and TRBJ1-1, with a tentative D call TRBD1 (5 bases). The CDR3 consists of 18 residues. V lost 1 base and J lost 4, with 25 bases in between. The germline CDR1 and CDR2 sequences are DFQATT and SNEGSKA (reference sequence). CDR3 loop: CSARGLRSLSGLSTEAFF. In DNA form, the CDR3 reads TGCAGTGCTAGAGGCCTACGAAGTCTCTCAGGGTTGAGCACTGAAGCTTTCTTT.

This clonotype was picked up a small number of times. V gene TRBV12-3 or TRBV12-4 combines with J gene TRBJ2-1, with TRBD1 as a possible D gene (6 bases). This CDR3 comprises 16 residues. Trimming removed 6 bases from V and 6 bases from J, with 21 bases in between. CDR3 sequence: CASSLGTTGPSNEQFF. In nucleotides, the CDR3 is TGTGCCAGCAGCCTAGGGACAACCGGGCCCTCCAATGAGCAGTTCTTC.

This clonotype turned up a few times. Without the conserved terminal phenylalanine or tryptophan, this CDR3 likely stems from a read error. The chain has TRBV3-1 and TRBJ2-7; D not certain. V was clipped by 0 bases and J by 9 bases, with 6 bases between them. CDR1 LGHDT and CDR2 YNNKEL come from the germline V gene (reference sequence). The CDR3 is made up of 11 amino acids. The CDR3 is CASSQDAVQYL. The CDR3, as DNA: TGTGCCAGCAGCCAAGATGCGGTGCAGTACCTC.

This clonotype was observed a few times. The chain combines TRBV28 with TRBJ1-2; D gene uncertain. Trimming removed 3 bases from V and 0 bases from J, with 8 bases in between. The germline V gene encodes CDR1 MDHEN and CDR2 SYDVKM. This CDR3 has 14 residues. The CDR3 is CASSFGKANYGYTF. Here the CDR3 DNA reads TGTGCCAGCAGTTTTGGGAAAGCTAACTATGGCTACACCTTC.

There are many counts of this clonotype. CDR3 loop: CASSLYPSNEQFF. As DNA, the CDR3 is TGTGCCAGCAGCTTATATCCTAGCAATGAGCAGTTCTTC. The chain uses TRBV7-3 and TRBJ2-1; no reliable D call. Germline-derived CDR1 and CDR2 are SGHTA and FQGTGA. V was pared by 2 bases and J by 6 bases, with 8 bases between. The CDR3 runs 13 residues.

This clonotype was counted only a few times. The CDR3 reads CASPGEVEPLCGNQPQHF. The CDR3 DNA is TGCGCCAGCCCTGGGGAGGTAGAACCATTGTGTGGCAATCAGCCCCAGCATTTT. The chain combines TRBV23-1 with TRBJ1-5, with D unresolved. TRBV23-1 is assigned to the ORF class and has an uncertain function. The CDR3 has 18 amino acids. V gave up 8 bases and J gave up 2 bases, with 25 bases separating them.

This clonotype was recorded at least ten times. J is TRBJ2-7 and V is TRBV7-9; 7 bases are shared with TRBD1. Germline V lookup: CDR1 SEHNR, CDR2 FQNEAQ (reference sequence). V shed 4 bases and J 0 bases; nucleotides not matched to a gene: 6. This CDR3 is 15 amino acids long. CDR3 nucleotides: TGTGCCAGCAGCTCGCGACAGGGAAGCTCCTACGAGCAGTACTTC. Translating it yields CASSSRQGSSYEQYF.

At least ten counts were recorded for this clonotype. This rearrangement joins TRBV6-5 to TRBJ2-2; D ambiguous. CDR1 is MNHEY and CDR2 is SVGAGI in the germline V gene. The CDR3 extends over 15 amino acids. Trimming pared 2 bases from V and 3 bases from J, leaving 10 bases between. The CDR3 region is CASSYDWDYTGELFF. The DNA of the CDR3 is TGTGCCAGCAGTTACGACTGGGATTACACCGGGGAGCTGTTTTTT.

The chain recombines TRBV7-3 with TRBJ2-1; D uncertain. There are 14 residues in the CDR3. The germline V and J ends were trimmed by 2 bases and 4 bases, with 9 bases remaining between them. Germline loops: CDR1 SGHTA, CDR2 FQGTGA. The CDR3 region has the DNA TGTGCCAGCAGCTTAGGGGAATATTACAATGAGCAGTTCTTC. Residues: CASSLGEYYNEQFF.

This clonotype turned up a few times. The genes are TRBV4-3 and TRBJ2-3, with 8 nucleotides matching TRBD2. J gave up 7 bases and V 4 bases, and 7 bases lay outside the gene matches. Germline V gene sequence: CDR1 LGHNA, CDR2 YSLEER. The CDR3 has 14 amino acids. The CDR3 reads CASSLKREYHTQYF. The CDR3 region has the DNA TGCGCCAGCAGCCTAAAGCGGGAGTATCATACGCAGTATTTT.

The chain joins TRBV5-1 to TRBJ1-2, with 8 bases lining up with TRBD1. V was clipped by 2 bases and J by 5 bases; unmatched bases: 5. Per germline, CDR1 SGHRS and CDR2 YFSETQ. CDR3 length: 14 amino acids. The DNA of the CDR3 is TGCGCCAGCAGCTTTGGACAGGGAGAATATGGCTACACCTTC. It is translated as CASSFGQGEYGYTF.

This clonotype showed up just a few times. The junction shows a germline mismatch at one end, possibly a read error. The chain is built from TRBV7-9 and TRBJ1-3; TRBD1 aligns across 8 bases. Germline-derived CDR1 and CDR2 are SEHNR and FQNEAQ (reference sequence). This CDR3 has 14 amino acids. The CDR3 nucleotides read TGTGCCAGCAGCCCAATCGGACAGGGAATCACCATATATTTT. Translating it yields CASSPIGQGITIYF. The full variable domain, rest sourced from reference TRBV7-9 and TRBJ1-3, is DTGVSQNPRHKITKRGQNVTFRCDPISEHNRLYWYRQTLGQGPEFLTYFQNEAQLEKSRLLSDRFSAERPKGSFSTLEIQRTEQGDSAMYLCASSPIGQGITIYFGEGSWLTVV.

The CDR3: CATSDLKPGQGNTDTQYF. The CDR3 DNA is TGTGCCACCAGTGATTTGAAACCGGGACAGGGAAACACAGATACGCAGTATTTT. The chain couples TRBV24-1 to TRBJ2-3, with 9 bases lining up with TRBD1. The CDR3 totals 18 residues. Germline CDR1 KGHDR, CDR2 SFDVKD. Trimming at V came to 0 bases and at J to 2 bases, leaving 8 bases not matched to a gene.

This chain joins TRBV3-1 and TRBJ2-4; D is unclear. CDR3 length: 16 amino acids. In germline, CDR1 is LGHDT, CDR2 YNNKEL (reference sequence). V lost 0 bases and J 4 bases, leaving 13 bases between the germline ends. Here the CDR3 reads CASSQEGSKKKNIQYF. CDR3 nucleotide sequence: TGTGCCAGCAGCCAAGAGGGGTCAAAAAAAAAAAACATTCAGTACTTC.

This clonotype showed up just a few times. The rearrangement uses TRBV29-1 and TRBJ2-7; the D gene is possibly TRBD2 (5 bases). Germline lookup yields CDR1 SQVTM and CDR2 ANQGSEA. The CDR3 runs to 14 residues. Trimming removed 0 bases from V and 4 bases from J, with 13 bases in between. The CDR3 bases are TGCAGCGTTGAAGACCCCGGGAATTGGTACGAGCAGTACTTC. Protein sequence: CSVEDPGNWYEQYF.

This clonotype was counted ten times or more. The chain combines TRBV20-1 with TRBJ2-1, with D perhaps TRBD1 (6 bases). Between the trimmed V and J ends, which lost 7 bases and 8 bases, there was a span of 15 bases. The germline V gene has CDR1 DFQATT and CDR2 SNEGSKA (reference sequence). This CDR3 comprises 12 residues. The DNA for the CDR3 is TGCAGTGGGGGGCTAGCAGGCGATGAGCAGTTCTTC. It is translated as CSGGLAGDEQFF.

J is TRBJ2-2 and V is TRBV11-3, with 8 bases that match TRBD2. With 6 bases clipped from V and 3 bases from J, the junction kept 6 bases outside the gene matches. Per germline, CDR1 SGHNT and CDR2 YENEEA. The CDR3 contains 15 residues. In DNA form, the CDR3 reads TGTGCCAGCAGTTCCGGGACTAGAGACACCGGGGAGCTGTTTTTT. As protein: CASSSGTRDTGELFF.

The sample holds many counts of this clonotype. The chain carries TRBV12-3 or TRBV12-4 and TRBJ2-3; the D gene is possibly TRBD2 (6 bases). The V end lost 9 bases, the J end lost 2 bases, and 9 bases lay between the germline ends. The CDR3 totals 12 residues. The CDR3 DNA sequence: TGTGCCAGTAGCGGAGACACAGATACGCAGTATTTT. This codes for CASSGDTDTQYF.

V gene TRBV11-1 combines with J gene TRBJ2-7; perhaps TRBD1 as D (6 bases). Germline CDR1 is SGHAT and CDR2 is FQDESV (reference sequence). This CDR3 spans 13 amino acids. V gave up 3 bases and J gave up 4 bases, with 10 bases separating them. The chain's CDR3 is CASSFDRKYEQYF. CDR3 in DNA: TGTGCCAGCAGCTTCGACAGGAAGTACGAGCAGTACTTC.

The sample holds a few counts of this clonotype. V is TRBV9 and J is TRBJ2-3; D uncertain. V gave up 7 bases and J gave up 4 bases, with 10 bases separating them. This CDR3 is 12 amino acids long. Germline lookup yields CDR1 SGDLS and CDR2 YYNGEE. In DNA, the CDR3 is TGTGCCAGCTCTGGAGTCTCAGATACGCAGTATTTT. This encodes CASSGVSDTQYF.

In this sample, this clonotype turned up a few times. The CDR3 DNA is TGTGCCAGTAGTATAGTCGGTCAACGGTACTATGGCTACACCTTC. Protein product: CASSIVGQRYYGYTF. The V and J genes are TRBV19 and TRBJ1-2; no clear D gene. This CDR3 has 15 amino acids. Trimming removed 1 base at V and 3 bases at J, with 12 bases between. The germline CDR1 and CDR2 sequences are LNHDA and SQIVND (reference sequence).

The CDR3 region has the DNA TGCGCCAGCAGCCAAGAGCAGGGGGACTATGGCTACACCTTC. It is translated as CASSQEQGDYGYTF. J is TRBJ1-2 and V is TRBV4-3; 7 bases fit TRBD1. The CDR3 sequence is 14 residues long. In germline, CDR1 is LGHNA, CDR2 YSLEER. V dropped 0 bases and J dropped 3; count of bases not matched to a gene: 1.

The chain uses TRBV11-2 and TRBJ2-7; D gene uncertain. With 5 bases removed from V and 6 bases from J, the gap between germline ends came to 8 bases. Germline CDR1 SGHAT, CDR2 FQNNGV. The length of the CDR3 is 11 residues. DNA of the CDR3: TGTGCCAGCAGCCAGATTTTCGAGCAGTACTTC. It yields the protein CASSQIFEQYF.

There are many counts of this clonotype. The rearrangement joins TRBV29-1 to TRBJ2-5; no firm D call. CDR1 is SQVTM and CDR2 is ANQGSEA in the germline V gene. CDR3 length: 11 amino acids. Trimming cost V 7 bases and J 1 base, with 7 bases left between them. The CDR3 reads CSADCQETQYF. In DNA form, the CDR3 reads TGCAGCGCCGACTGCCAAGAGACCCAGTACTTC.